These T cell receptor beta chains were read from a single sample in a study of blood T cells in healthy people across ages. Via MiXCR, TCRdb re-called the 5' RACE reads, giving one row per CDR3 protein. Of around 1.5 million distinct CDR3 sequences detected, 35% to 45% appear once; the ten largest clones hold roughly 7.7%. The sequenced sample was blood. These receptor sequences come from a woman aged 18-29 years in good health. The CDR3 runs from the conserved cysteine through the conserved F or W. Each record gives: D gene, clone size, V gene, J gene, CDR3 protein, CDR3 DNA. D genes are given only for firm matches. Clone sizes are given selectively: once, few, many, or a class where the clone is expanded.

.,.,TRBV30,TRBJ1-2,CAWSFSSYGYTF,TGTGCCTGGAGTTTCTCTTCCTATGGCTACACCTTC
.,few,TRBV5-1,TRBJ2-5,CASNKQTRGGLGQETQYF,TGCGCCAGCAACAAACAGACCAGGGGTGGCCTGGGGCAAGAGACCCAGTACTTC
.,few,TRBV4-1,TRBJ2-7,CASSQGAVLPYEQYF,TGCGCCAGCAGCCAAGGGGCAGTCCTCCCCTACGAGCAGTACTTC
.,.,TRBV4-1,TRBJ2-1,CASSQEGTMRKFF,TGCGCCAGCAGCCAAGAAGGGACAATGAGGAAGTTCTTC
.,few,TRBV4-1,TRBJ2-7,CASSHPAQEYEQYF,TGCGCCAGCAGCCACCCAGCTCAAGAATACGAGCAGTACTTC
TRBD1,.,TRBV7-9,TRBJ2-5,CASSPARGRLQETQYF,TGTGCCAGCAGCCCGGCCAGGGGGCGGTTACAAGAGACCCAGTACTTC
TRBD2,.,TRBV10-3,TRBJ2-3,CAIGVPRGTSLNTDTQYF,TGTGCCATCGGCGTTCCCCGCGGGACTAGCCTAAACACAGATACGCAGTATTTT
TRBD1,.,TRBV27,TRBJ2-7,CASRQGDSPYEQYF,TGTGCCAGCAGACAGGGGGATAGTCCCTACGAGCAGTACTTC
TRBD1,.,TRBV12-3/TRBV12-4,TRBJ2-1,CASRRGGVSSYNEQFF,TGTGCCAGCAGAAGAGGGGGCGTAAGCTCCTACAATGAGCAGTTCTTC
.,.,TRBV7-2,TRBJ1-1,CASSYSYGGNTEAFF,TGTGCCAGCAGCTATTCCTACGGGGGAAACACTGAAGCTTTCTTT
.,.,TRBV5-1,TRBJ1-3,CASSLPRTAGNTIYF,TGCGCCAGCAGCTTGCCCCGGACAGCTGGAAACACCATATATTTT
.,.,TRBV21-1,TRBJ2-5,CTSSNRTETQYF,TGTACCAGCAGCAACCGGACAGAGACCCAGTACTTC
.,few,TRBV13,TRBJ1-1,CASSPTGQEAFF,TGTGCCAGCAGCCCAACGGGACAAGAAGCTTTCTTT
.,few,TRBV3-1,TRBJ2-5,CASSQVPWGAAESKETQYF,TGTGCCAGCAGCCAAGTCCCCTGGGGGGCCGCCGAATCCAAAGAGACCCAGTACTTC
.,.,TRBV7-8,TRBJ2-7,CASSLAVGYEQYF,TGTGCCAGCAGCTTAGCCGTCGGGTACGAGCAGTACTTC
.,.,TRBV25-1,TRBJ2-5,CASSAGPRKQYF,TGTGCCAGCAGTGCGGGCCCCCGAAAGCAGTACTTC
TRBD1,.,TRBV27,TRBJ1-2,CASSLMGQGNGYTF,TGTGCCAGCAGTTTAATGGGACAGGGAAACGGCTACACCTTC
.,.,TRBV7-2,TRBJ1-2,CASSLAIRGNGYTF,TGTGCCAGCAGCTTAGCTATACGAGGGAATGGCTACACCTTC
TRBD2,.,TRBV25-1,TRBJ2-7,CASSDPTLAGSYEQYF,TGTGCCAGCAGTGATCCGACACTAGCGGGCAGCTACGAGCAGTACTTC
TRBD1,.,TRBV20-1,TRBJ1-2,CSVPGQGAPRYGYTF,TGCAGTGTTCCGGGACAGGGGGCGCCCCGGTATGGCTACACCTTC
.,.,TRBV29-1,TRBJ2-7,CSVEDRGASSYYEQYF,TGCAGCGTTGAAGATCGGGGCGCCTCTTCATACTACGAGCAGTACTTC
.,.,TRBV12-3/TRBV12-4,TRBJ1-1,CGQGVAEAFF,TGTGGCCAGGGAGTCGCTGAAGCTTTCTTT
TRBD1,.,TRBV29-1,TRBJ2-7,CSAGTADISYEQYF,TGCAGCGCGGGGACAGCTGATATATCCTACGAGCAGTACTTC
.,few,TRBV12-3/TRBV12-4,TRBJ1-2,CASSLTRNGYTF,TGTGCCAGCAGCTTAACGAGAAATGGCTACACCTTC
.,few,TRBV6-6,TRBJ2-4,CASSYNGGDIQYF,TGTGCCAGCAGTTACAACGGGGGAGACATTCAGTACTTC
TRBD2,.,TRBV7-9,TRBJ2-3,CASSLVGTITGDTQYF,TGTGCCAGCAGCTTAGTAGGGACTATCACAGGAGATACGCAGTATTTT
.,.,TRBV3-1,TRBJ1-1,CASSQDQRENTEAFF,TGTGCCAGCAGCCAAGATCAGAGGGAAAACACTGAAGCTTTCTTT
.,.,TRBV7-2,TRBJ2-1,CASSPWGGNSYNEQFF,TGTGCCAGCAGCCCCTGGGGCGGGAACTCCTACAATGAGCAGTTCTTC
.,few,TRBV12-3/TRBV12-4,TRBJ2-1,CASSLAPGQGWFF,TGTGCCAGCAGTTTAGCGCCTGGGCAGGGTTGGTTCTTC
.,.,TRBV7-8,TRBJ1-4,CASSYLGDMLNEKLFF,TGTGCCAGCAGCTACCTCGGGGACATGCTTAATGAAAAACTGTTTTTT
.,.,TRBV7-2,TRBJ2-1,CASSLDGTYNEQFF,TGTGCCAGCAGCTTGGACGGAACCTACAATGAGCAGTTCTTC
.,.,TRBV6-1,TRBJ1-3,CASDRSSSGNTIYF,TGTGCCAGTGACAGGTCCTCCTCTGGAAACACCATATATTTT
.,.,TRBV4-1,TRBJ1-4,CASSRAGAGTNEKLFF,TGCGCCAGCAGCCGCGCAGGGGCCGGGACTAATGAAAAACTGTTTTTT
.,.,TRBV4-2,TRBJ1-1,CASSQEFAGANTEAFF,TGTGCCAGCAGCCAAGAATTCGCGGGGGCGAACACTGAAGCTTTCTTT
.,few,TRBV9,TRBJ2-1,CASSGGAGQEFF,TGTGCCAGCAGCGGAGGCGCAGGGCAGGAGTTCTTC